This passage covers 6 T cell receptor beta chains from one sample sequenced in a study of blood T cell repertoires in COVID-19. Data came from immunoSEQ multiplex PCR; TCRdb stores just in-frame clones and leaves some out. The table includes around 210,000 clones, 85% detected once. The material sequenced was peripheral blood. The receptors were sampled from a man aged 45-65 years with COVID-19, enrolled during active disease.

The chain joins TRBV19 to TRBJ2-7; D is undetermined. The germline V and J ends were trimmed by 1 base and 0 bases, with 16 bases remaining between them. The CDR3 length is 17 residues. Germline V gene data show CDR1 as LNHDA and CDR2 as SQIVND (reference sequence). In DNA form, the CDR3 reads TGTGCCAGTAGTATAGCCCTAGTCGGAATTCACTCCTACGAGCAGTACTTC. Protein sequence: CASSIALVGIHSYEQYF.

The V call is TRBV18, the J call TRBJ2-1; D uncertain. Trimming took off 1 base at V and 7 bases at J, with 17 bases between the two ends. There are 16 residues in the CDR3. CDR1 and CDR2 from the germline V gene are KGHSH and LQKENI. Written as DNA, the CDR3 is TGTGCCAGCTCACCACGTGCGACTCCCGGATTAAATGAGCAGTTCTTC. Its protein product is CASSPRATPGLNEQFF.

This rearrangement joins TRBV3-1 (or the pseudogene TRBV3-2) to TRBJ2-7; D is unclear. V lost 2 bases to trimming and J lost 4 bases, with 9 bases between them. The CDR3 has 13 residues. The V gene's germline CDR1 is LGHDT and CDR2 YNNKEL (reference sequence). The CDR3 protein is CASSQTLRYEQYF. CDR3 DNA: TGTGCCAGCAGCCAAACCCTTAGATACGAGCAGTACTTC.

This clone was counted a single time. V is TRBV4-2 and J is TRBJ2-7; 7 bases map to TRBD2. The CDR3 contains 15 residues. Germline CDR1 and CDR2: LGHNA and YNFKEQ. Trimming took 0 bases from V and 3 from J; bases not matched to a gene: 5. In nucleotides, the CDR3 is TGTGCCAGCAGCCAAGATTGGGGGGGGAACTACGAGCAGTACTTC. It codes for CASSQDWGGNYEQYF.

The chain links TRBV3-1 (or the pseudogene TRBV3-2) to TRBJ2-1; D may be TRBD2 (5 bases). The CDR3 is made up of 15 amino acids. V dropped 1 base and J dropped 10 bases, with 17 bases sitting between them. From germline, CDR1 is LGHDT and CDR2 YNNKEL (reference sequence). The CDR3 sequence is CASSQGRLAGREQFF. CDR3 nucleotide sequence: TGTGCCAGCAGCCAAGGGAGGTTGGCGGGCAGAGAGCAGTTCTTC.

This sequence joins TRBV6-6 and TRBJ1-1; weak D call: TRBD1 (5 bases). This CDR3 has 13 amino acids. Trimming pared 0 bases from V and 7 bases from J, leaving 9 bases between. CDR1 is MNHNY, CDR2 SVGAGI, per germline (reference sequence). The CDR3 DNA reads as TGTGCCAGCAGTTACTCGTATGACAGTGAAGCTTTCTTT. This sequence encodes CASSYSYDSEAFF.